One and the same sample provided the 17 T cell receptor beta chains below, sequenced in a study of early T cells in non-severe SARS-CoV-2 infection. Using its own MiXCR run on the 5' RACE reads, TCRdb lists one record per CDR3 protein. In the table there are over 55,000 distinct CDR3 sequences, about 7.7% of which are singletons. The sequenced material came from whole blood. Receptor source: an adult who was a healthcare worker with PCR-confirmed SARS-CoV-2 infection or an uninfected control (not recorded which).

This clonotype was detected ten times or more. This chain connects TRBV28 to TRBJ2-1; D is undetermined. With 6 bases removed from V and 4 bases from J, the gap between germline ends came to 10 bases. Germline assignment: CDR1 MDHEN and CDR2 SYDVKM. The CDR3 loop spans 13 amino acids. The CDR3 here is CASRATEYNEQFF. In DNA, the CDR3 is TGTGCCAGCAGAGCCACAGAGTACAATGAGCAGTTCTTC.

The chain is built from TRBV27 and TRBJ2-2, with 9 bases identical to TRBD2. J gave up 2 bases and V 5 bases, and 9 bases lay outside the gene matches. This CDR3 contains 17 residues. Germline CDR1 is MNHEY and CDR2 is SMNVEV (reference sequence). The CDR3 nucleotides are TGTGCCAGCAGTCCTCCCCGAGCGGGGGGAAACACCGGGGAGCTGTTTTTT. This codes for CASSPPRAGGNTGELFF.

This clonotype was seen repeatedly, ten times or more. The chain uses TRBV3-1 and TRBJ2-1; no reliable D call. Germline CDR1 and CDR2: LGHDT and YNNKEL (reference sequence). CDR3 length: 15 residues. V was clipped by 4 bases and J by 5 bases, with 15 bases between them. The CDR3 sequence: CASSPRSGGNNEQFF. The CDR3 DNA reads TGTGCCAGCAGCCCCCGGTCGGGCGGAAACAATGAGCAGTTCTTC.

The CDR3 spells CASSQDPSRGGTYEQYF. The CDR3 DNA sequence: TGTGCCAGCAGCCAAGATCCTTCTCGCGGGGGAACATACGAGCAGTACTTC. The chain recombines TRBV3-1 with TRBJ2-7; 7 nucleotides match TRBD2. The CDR3 runs to 17 residues. CDR1 and CDR2 (germline): LGHDT, YNNKEL (reference sequence). J was trimmed by 4 bases and V by 0 bases; bases with no gene match: 12.

Only a few counts were recorded for this clonotype. The rearrangement uses TRBV2 and TRBJ2-7; D ambiguous. The V gene's germline CDR1 is SNHLY and CDR2 FYNNEI. The CDR3 extends over 14 amino acids. Trimming removed 6 bases at V and 6 bases at J, with 18 bases between. The CDR3 region has the DNA TGTGCCAGCAGAGCCCGATTCAGTCTCGGCGAGCAGTACTTC. This encodes CASRARFSLGEQYF.

This clonotype was seen repeatedly, ten times or more. The chain has TRBV11-2 and TRBJ2-3; D is ambiguous. Looked up from germline, CDR1 is SGHAT and CDR2 is FQNNGV. V shed 2 bases and J shed 3 bases, with 3 bases lying between them. The CDR3 length is 12 residues. This chain's CDR3 is CASSLRTDTQYF. The CDR3 DNA is TGTGCCAGCAGCTTAAGGACAGATACGCAGTATTTT.

The J gene is TRBJ2-7, the V gene TRBV28; D possibly matches TRBD1 or TRBD2 (6 bases each). This CDR3 is 15 amino acids long. The germline V and J ends were trimmed by 6 bases and 5 bases, with 20 bases remaining between them. Looked up from germline, CDR1 is MDHEN and CDR2 is SYDVKM. CDR3 nucleotides: TGTGCCAGCAGGGACGGGGGCCCCCTCGGGGACGAGCAGTACTTC. Translated, it gives CASRDGGPLGDEQYF.

There are many counts of this clonotype. The chain couples TRBV5-1 to TRBJ2-1; D not resolved. CDR1 SGHRS and CDR2 YFSETQ come from the germline V gene. The CDR3 totals 12 residues. V gave up 0 bases and J gave up 8 bases, with 6 bases separating them. CDR3 nucleotide sequence: TGCGCCAGCAGCTTGGTGGGGTATGAGCAGTTCTTC. Encoded protein: CASSLVGYEQFF.

The genes are TRBV12-3 or TRBV12-4 and TRBJ2-4; D not certain. The CDR3 spans 13 residues. Trimming took 9 bases from V and 1 from J, leaving 10 bases between them. The CDR3 nucleotides are TGTGCCAGTGGTCGGCTCGCCAAAAACATTCAGTACTTC. This encodes CASGRLAKNIQYF.

This clonotype was recorded many times. This sequence joins TRBV5-6 and TRBJ2-3; 9 nucleotides line up with TRBD1. Trimming removed 3 bases from V and 2 bases from J; junction bases left unmatched: 10. Germline V CDR1 and CDR2: SGHDT, YYEEEE. CDR3 size: 17 residues. This CDR3 is CASSSRRDRVFTDTQYF. DNA of the CDR3: TGTGCCAGCAGCTCCCGCCGGGACAGGGTCTTCACAGATACGCAGTATTTT.

This rearrangement joins TRBV7-6 to TRBJ2-1; TRBD1 matches at 9 bases. V was clipped by 4 bases and J by 6 bases; unmatched bases: 4. Germline-derived CDR1 and CDR2 are SGHVS and FNYEAQ. CDR3 length: 14 residues. CDR3 sequence reads: CASSSGQGSNEQFF. Written as DNA, the CDR3 is TGTGCCAGCAGCTCCGGACAGGGGAGCAATGAGCAGTTCTTC.

This clonotype has just a few counts. The chain combines TRBV18 with TRBJ2-7; no clear D gene. Trimming left V 3 bases short and J 2 bases short, with 11 bases between. CDR1 is KGHSH, CDR2 LQKENI, per germline. The CDR3 has 14 amino acids. CDR3 protein: CASSPDFLAYEQYF. The CDR3 DNA reads TGTGCCAGCTCACCCGACTTCCTCGCCTACGAGCAGTACTTC.

This clonotype was seen ten or more times. The rearrangement joins TRBV18 to TRBJ2-1, with 9 bases lining up with TRBD2. The germline gives CDR1 KGHSH, CDR2 LQKENI. CDR3 size: 14 residues. V trimming: 4 bases; J trimming: 5 bases; junction bases outside the gene matches: 3. The CDR3 DNA is TGTGCCAGCTCACTTAGCGGGAGCCACAATGAGCAGTTCTTC. Protein product: CASSLSGSHNEQFF.

The V and J genes are TRBV4-2 and TRBJ2-5; TRBD2 agrees at 7 bases. The length of the CDR3 is 15 residues. Unmatched junction bases numbered 6, after V lost 0 bases and J lost 5 bases. Germline V gives CDR1 LGHNA, CDR2 YNFKEQ. For the CDR3, the DNA is TGTGCCAGCAGCCAAGACTCGGGGGGAAAGGAGACCCAGTACTTC. Amino acid sequence: CASSQDSGGKETQYF.

This chain links TRBV30 with TRBJ2-5; D not certain. This CDR3 is 11 amino acids long. V shed 2 bases and J shed 4 bases, with 5 bases lying between them. CDR1 and CDR2 (germline): GTSNPN, SVGIG (reference sequence). The CDR3 loop is CAWSLRETQYF. The CDR3, as DNA: TGTGCCTGGAGTCTTAGAGAGACCCAGTACTTC.

This clonotype was seen ten or more times. The CDR3 spells CASTPAGRKEKLFF. CDR3 in DNA: TGTGCCAGCACCCCCGCGGGGAGAAAGGAAAAACTGTTTTTT. The chain carries TRBV7-9 and TRBJ1-4, with no clear D. Trimming took 7 bases from V and 8 from J, leaving 17 bases between them. From germline, CDR1 is SEHNR and CDR2 FQNEAQ (reference sequence). The CDR3 spans 14 residues. Full variable domain (outside the CDR3, taken from reference TRBV7-9 and TRBJ1-4): DTGVSQNPRHKITKRGQNVTFRCDPISEHNRLYWYRQTLGQGPEFLTYFQNEAQLEKSRLLSDRFSAERPKGSFSTLEIQRTEQGDSAMYLCASTPAGRKEKLFFGSGTQLSVL.

This clonotype was picked up many times. V usage is TRBV4-1 and J usage is TRBJ2-1; D is ambiguous. The CDR3 is 14 amino acids. The V end lost 5 bases, the J end lost 6 bases, and 14 bases lay between the germline ends. Germline assignment: CDR1 MGHRA and CDR2 YSYEKL. The CDR3 loop reads CASSWTVESNEQFF. In DNA form, the CDR3 reads TGCGCCAGCAGCTGGACGGTTGAGAGCAATGAGCAGTTCTTC.